Presented here are 4 T cell receptor beta chains from one specimen sequenced in a study of T cell changes during pregnancy in multiple sclerosis (dated by TCRdb to the late 2010s). Libraries came from the immunoSEQ multiplex PCR assay. TCRdb provides this immuneACCESS table in a form limited to in-frame rearrangements. Some clones are lacking; in checked studies, under half of them reflect an unresolved V gene, and why the rest are absent is not known. Across this sample there are some 74,000 clones, with 80% to 95% seen only once. The ten largest clonotypes hold approximately 2.1% of the sample. The material sequenced was peripheral blood, taken before pregnancy. These TCRs come from a female donor with multiple sclerosis, enrolled in a pregnancy study.

The chain links TRBV7-9 to TRBJ2-1; TRBD1 might be the D (5 bases). There are 14 residues in the CDR3. CDR1 and CDR2 from the germline V gene are SEHNR and FQNEAQ (reference sequence). Trimming cost V 4 bases and J 3 bases, with 10 bases left between them. The CDR3 sequence: CASSSMGHYNEQFF. The CDR3 DNA reads TGTGCCAGCAGCTCCATGGGGCACTACAATGAGCAGTTCTTC.

The chain is built from TRBV2 and TRBJ2-1; 9 bases line up with TRBD2. Germline V gives CDR1 SNHLY, CDR2 FYNNEI. With V trimmed by 8 bases and J by 6 bases, 5 bases remained unmatched. The CDR3 loop spans 13 amino acids. The CDR3 region has the DNA TGTGCCAGCGTGACTAGCGGCCCCAATGAGCAGTTCTTC. It is translated as CASVTSGPNEQFF.

The genes are TRBV4-1 and TRBJ2-1; 7 bases line up with TRBD1. V gave up 0 bases and J gave up 14 bases; unmatched junction bases: 4. The CDR3 extends over 12 amino acids. Germline values: CDR1 MGHRA, CDR2 YSYEKL. CDR3 amino acids: CASSQDWGQKFF. DNA for the CDR3: TGCGCCAGCAGCCAAGATTGGGGACAGAAGTTCTTC.

This chain links TRBV29-1 with TRBJ2-1; TRBD2 matches at 11 bases. Per the germline V gene, CDR1 is SQVTM and CDR2 is ANQGSEA. After removal of 3 bases from V and 6 bases from J, the junction contained 10 bases not matched to a gene. The CDR3 sequence is 16 residues long. CDR3 DNA: TGCAGCGTTGATATACTAGCGGGAGTTGGTGTCAATGAGCAGTTCTTC. The encoded protein is CSVDILAGVGVNEQFF.